These T cell receptor beta chains were read from a single sample in a study of T cell changes during pregnancy in multiple sclerosis. Some clones are missing from TCRdb's copy, which holds only in-frame ones; the method was immunoSEQ multiplex PCR. The sample has 58,000 or so clones, roughly 90% seen once; the top ten hold around 2.3%. Sequencing was performed on peripheral blood, taken in the first trimester of pregnancy. The receptors stem from a female donor with multiple sclerosis, enrolled in a pregnancy study. CDR3s leave out the opening cysteine and the closing phenylalanine or tryptophan. The order of the fields is J gene, V gene, CDR3 protein.

J: TRBJ2-1
V: TRBV5-4
CDR3: ASSLPPREEQF

J: TRBJ2-1
V: TRBV4-3
CDR3: ASSHLTDNEQF

J: TRBJ1-1
V: TRBV5-1
CDR3: ASSIPGSPNTEAF

J: TRBJ2-6
V: TRBV5-4
CDR3: ASRRGTGLTGANVLT

J: TRBJ2-1
V: TRBV14
CDR3: ASSQEFGGNEQF

J: TRBJ2-7
V: TRBV2
CDR3: AASRDFFPEQY

J: TRBJ2-7
V: TRBV27
CDR3: ASSYTGQGSWEQY

J: TRBJ2-5
V: TRBV19
CDR3: ASRSGPGQGPPWDQY

J: .
V: TRBV5-4
CDR3: ASSSDKGAFYEQY

J: TRBJ1-5
V: TRBV27
CDR3: ASSPGGRNQPQH

J: TRBJ2-1
V: TRBV7-6
CDR3: ASTRAGAALSSLNEQF

J: TRBJ2-5
V: TRBV10-2
CDR3: ASSGLAGWNQETQY

J: TRBJ2-1
V: TRBV5-1
CDR3: ASSWRQGAYNEQF

J: TRBJ2-7
V: TRBV9
CDR3: ASSMTSFRNEQY

J: TRBJ1-1
V: TRBV15
CDR3: ATSGAGQTNTEAF

J: TRBJ2-5
V: TRBV5-4
CDR3: ASSLSGRTQETQY

J: TRBJ2-7
V: TRBV6-1
CDR3: ASSLTGTYEQY

J: TRBJ1-5
V: TRBV6-5
CDR3: ASSSGGSNQPQH

J: TRBJ1-5
V: TRBV28
CDR3: ASSSLNQPQH

J: TRBJ1-1
V: TRBV28
CDR3: ASSGVSGLTEAF

J: TRBJ1-5
V: TRBV28
CDR3: ASSLPQGWQPQH

J: TRBJ2-7
V: TRBV7-2
CDR3: ASSTRLELAYEQY

J: TRBJ2-1
V: TRBV7-6
CDR3: ASSLMASLYNEQF

J: TRBJ2-2
V: TRBV19
CDR3: ASSMGLAGATGELF

J: TRBJ2-3
V: TRBV7-2
CDR3: ASSLGGTGTQY

J: TRBJ1-5
V: TRBV19
CDR3: ASSILTYIQPQH

J: TRBJ1-1
V: TRBV25-1
CDR3: ASSGRTENTEAF

J: TRBJ2-7
V: TRBV7-8
CDR3: ASSLGRDYEQY

J: TRBJ2-3
V: TRBV2
CDR3: ASSIRADTQY

J: TRBJ2-1
V: TRBV19
CDR3: ASSISQGPYNEQF

J: TRBJ1-5
V: TRBV25-1
CDR3: ASSETGRLGNQPQH

J: TRBJ2-1
V: TRBV5-1
CDR3: ASSNAVVGGRAGYNEQF

J: TRBJ2-2
V: TRBV18
CDR3: ASSHIRQGNTGELF

J: TRBJ2-2
V: TRBV19
CDR3: ASGGGTNTGELF

J: TRBJ1-6
V: TRBV27
CDR3: ASSLVWVQGSSPLH

J: TRBJ2-1
V: TRBV18
CDR3: ASSPQFGTSSEGEQF

J: TRBJ1-2
V: TRBV2
CDR3: ASRGQGAANYGYT

J: TRBJ1-1
V: TRBV5-4
CDR3: ASSPVDRGASTEAF

J: TRBJ2-2
V: TRBV7-3
CDR3: ASSRRGGRTGELF

J: TRBJ2-7
V: TRBV5-4
CDR3: ASSSPGTSSYEQY

J: TRBJ1-4
V: TRBV5-1
CDR3: ASSLAGGVRTNEKLF

J: TRBJ1-1
V: TRBV7-2
CDR3: ASSSNDYTEAF

J: TRBJ2-7
V: TRBV19
CDR3: ASSIDRGYEQY

J: TRBJ1-2
V: TRBV7-3
CDR3: ASSLQADYGYT

J: TRBJ2-1
V: TRBV28
CDR3: ASRGGLPSSYNEQF

J: TRBJ1-5
V: TRBV7-2
CDR3: ASSLGSLGLGTQPQH

J: TRBJ1-1
V: TRBV7-3
CDR3: ASSHFMNTEAF

J: TRBJ1-1
V: TRBV18
CDR3: ASSTGGATEAF

J: TRBJ2-5
V: TRBV6-5
CDR3: ASRADIPETQY

J: TRBJ2-7
V: TRBV9
CDR3: ASSPTGTQIYEQY

J: TRBJ2-2
V: TRBV5-1
CDR3: ASSLTPANTGELF

J: TRBJ2-7
V: TRBV4-3
CDR3: ASSQTGGYHEQY

J: TRBJ2-3
V: TRBV11-3
CDR3: ASSLGTSGFTDTQY

J: TRBJ2-1
V: TRBV14
CDR3: ASSRRGYNEQF

J: TRBJ2-2
V: TRBV13
CDR3: ASSLLAGGANTGELF

J: TRBJ2-2
V: TRBV28
CDR3: ASSSSGELF

J: TRBJ2-7
V: TRBV11-2
CDR3: ASSFVLASYEQY

J: TRBJ2-1
V: TRBV18
CDR3: ASSPLGPSGSYNEQF